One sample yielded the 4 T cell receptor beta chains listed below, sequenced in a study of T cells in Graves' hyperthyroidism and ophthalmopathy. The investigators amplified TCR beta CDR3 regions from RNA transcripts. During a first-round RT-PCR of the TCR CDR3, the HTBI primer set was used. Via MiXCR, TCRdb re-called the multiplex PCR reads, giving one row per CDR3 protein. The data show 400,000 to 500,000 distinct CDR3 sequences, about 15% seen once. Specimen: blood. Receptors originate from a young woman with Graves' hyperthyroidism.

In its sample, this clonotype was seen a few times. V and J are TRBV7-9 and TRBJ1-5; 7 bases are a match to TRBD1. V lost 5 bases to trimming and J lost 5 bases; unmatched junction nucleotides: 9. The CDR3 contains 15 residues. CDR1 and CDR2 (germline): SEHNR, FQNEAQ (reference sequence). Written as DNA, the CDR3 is TGTGCCAGCAGCCCCTCGGGACAGCGCTATCAGCCCCAGCATTTT. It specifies CASSPSGQRYQPQHF. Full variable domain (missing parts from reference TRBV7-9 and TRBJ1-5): DTGVSQNPRHKITKRGQNVTFRCDPISEHNRLYWYRQTLGQGPEFLTYFQNEAQLEKSRLLSDRFSAERPKGSFSTLEIQRTEQGDSAMYLCASSPSGQRYQPQHFGDGTRLSIL.

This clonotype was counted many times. In nucleotides, the CDR3 is TGTGCCAGCAGTTCCCTCCTGACAGAGGACTATGGCTACACCTTC. It is translated as CASSSLLTEDYGYTF. V and J are TRBV12-3 or TRBV12-4 and TRBJ1-2, with D perhaps matching TRBD1 (5 bases). Trimming pared 4 bases from V and 3 bases from J, leaving 15 bases between. The CDR3 sequence is 15 residues long.

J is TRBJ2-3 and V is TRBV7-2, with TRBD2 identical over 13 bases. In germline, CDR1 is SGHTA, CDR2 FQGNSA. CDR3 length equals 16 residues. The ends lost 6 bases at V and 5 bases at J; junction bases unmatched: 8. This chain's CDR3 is CASRDRLAGGGDTQYF. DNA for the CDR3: TGTGCCAGCAGGGATAGACTAGCGGGAGGTGGAGATACGCAGTATTTT. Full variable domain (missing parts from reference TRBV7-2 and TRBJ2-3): GAGVSQSPSNKVTEKGKDVELRCDPISGHTALYWYRQSLGQGLEFLIYFQGNSAPDKSGLPSDRFSAERTGGSVSTLTIQRTQQEDSAVYLCASRDRLAGGGDTQYFGPGTRLTVL.

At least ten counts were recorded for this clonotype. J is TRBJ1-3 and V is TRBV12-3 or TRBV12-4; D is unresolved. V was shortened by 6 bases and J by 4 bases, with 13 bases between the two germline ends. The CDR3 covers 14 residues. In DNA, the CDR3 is TGTGCCAGCAGAAAGGACTCAGACGGAAACACCATATATTTT. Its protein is CASRKDSDGNTIYF.